This is a list of T cell receptor beta chains from one sample in a study of blood T cell dynamics during melanoma immunotherapy. Clones were sequenced by immunoSEQ multiplex PCR, and TCRdb holds only the in-frame ones, with some missing. The sample records 9,700 or so clones, over 85% being singletons. The sample here was blood, taken from a patient treated with checkpoint blockade. These receptors were collected from a human donor with melanoma. The CDR3 runs from the conserved cysteine through the conserved F or W. Fields, in order: D gene, V gene, clone size, J gene, CDR3 DNA, CDR3 protein. A D gene is named only where the DNA matches it firmly. Rows give clone size only sometimes, using once, few, many, or a class for an expanded clone.

d_gene: .
v_gene: TRBV28
abundance: .
j_gene: TRBJ2-7
CDR3nt: TGTGCCAGCAGTTTCGGACACCGGGACCAGTACTTC
CDR3aa: CASSFGHRDQYF

d_gene: .
v_gene: TRBV10-1
abundance: .
j_gene: TRBJ2-7
CDR3nt: TGCGCCAGCAGTGAGTCCGGGCGGATCCCCTACGAGCAGTACTTC
CDR3aa: CASSESGRIPYEQYF

d_gene: TRBD1
v_gene: TRBV11-3
abundance: .
j_gene: TRBJ1-2
CDR3nt: TGTGCCAGCAGCCCTGGCGGGACAGGGATTAAGGGCTACACCTTC
CDR3aa: CASSPGGTGIKGYTF

d_gene: TRBD1
v_gene: TRBV27
abundance: .
j_gene: TRBJ2-1
CDR3nt: TGTGCCAGCAGTTGGGGCAGGGGGACGGGATACAATGAGCAGTTCTTC
CDR3aa: CASSWGRGTGYNEQFF

d_gene: .
v_gene: TRBV28
abundance: .
j_gene: TRBJ2-1
CDR3nt: TGTGCCAGCAGCTTAGTCGTCTCCCACGGTGAGCAGTTCTTC
CDR3aa: CASSLVVSHGEQFF

d_gene: .
v_gene: TRBV7-9
abundance: .
j_gene: TRBJ2-1
CDR3nt: TGTGCCAGCAGCTTAGTTACGGGGTACAATGAGCAGTTCTTC
CDR3aa: CASSLVTGYNEQFF

d_gene: TRBD1
v_gene: TRBV5-4
abundance: .
j_gene: TRBJ2-5
CDR3nt: TGTGCCAGCAGCTCGACCGGACAGGGGGCCGAGACCCAGTACTTC
CDR3aa: CASSSTGQGAETQYF

d_gene: TRBD1
v_gene: TRBV28
abundance: .
j_gene: TRBJ2-3
CDR3nt: TGTGCCAGCAGTCCGAGACAGGGTGGGGCAGATACGCAGTATTTT
CDR3aa: CASSPRQGGADTQYF

d_gene: .
v_gene: TRBV4-3
abundance: .
j_gene: TRBJ2-7
CDR3nt: TGCGCCAGCAGCCGAGGGGACTCCTACGAGCAGTACTTC
CDR3aa: CASSRGDSYEQYF

d_gene: TRBD2
v_gene: TRBV7-3
abundance: .
j_gene: TRBJ2-5
CDR3nt: TGTGCCAGCAGCTTAGCCGGACTAGCCCAAGAGACCCAGTACTTC
CDR3aa: CASSLAGLAQETQYF

d_gene: TRBD1
v_gene: TRBV10-2
abundance: .
j_gene: TRBJ1-1
CDR3nt: TGCGCCAGCACCCCCGGGACAGCGTCGAGGACTGAAGCTTTCTTT
CDR3aa: CASTPGTASRTEAFF

d_gene: .
v_gene: TRBV5-6
abundance: .
j_gene: TRBJ1-5
CDR3nt: TGTGCCAGCAGCTTGGACAGAAATCAGCCCCAGCATTTT
CDR3aa: CASSLDRNQPQHF

d_gene: TRBD2
v_gene: TRBV28
abundance: .
j_gene: TRBJ2-1
CDR3nt: TGTGCCAGCAGTTACCGACTAGCGGGGGACAATGAGCAGTTCTTC
CDR3aa: CASSYRLAGDNEQFF

d_gene: TRBD1
v_gene: TRBV7-9
abundance: .
j_gene: TRBJ1-6
CDR3nt: TGTGCCAGCAGCCCAGGGGGGGACAGGCGCAATTCACCCCTCCACTTT
CDR3aa: CASSPGGDRRNSPLHF

d_gene: .
v_gene: TRBV25-1
abundance: .
j_gene: TRBJ2-7
CDR3nt: TGTGCCAGCTATTTGCGGGCTCCCTACGAGCAGTACTTC
CDR3aa: CASYLRAPYEQYF

d_gene: .
v_gene: TRBV28
abundance: .
j_gene: TRBJ2-7
CDR3nt: TGTGCCAGCAGGGACCCCCAGAGGCCCCGCGGGCAGTACTTC
CDR3aa: CASRDPQRPRGQYF

d_gene: .
v_gene: TRBV19
abundance: .
j_gene: TRBJ2-7
CDR3nt: TGTGCCAGTAGTAGCCAGACTAGGTACGAGCAGTACTTC
CDR3aa: CASSSQTRYEQYF

d_gene: TRBD2
v_gene: TRBV10-1
abundance: .
j_gene: TRBJ2-3
CDR3nt: TGCGCCAGCAGTGACCCAGCGGGGGACCCCTTGGGCACAGATACGCAGTATTTT
CDR3aa: CASSDPAGDPLGTDTQYF

d_gene: .
v_gene: TRBV6-5
abundance: once
j_gene: TRBJ2-5
CDR3nt: TGTGCCAGCAGTTACGGTTCGGAGGGGAGTGGAGAGACCCAGTACTTC
CDR3aa: CASSYGSEGSGETQYF

d_gene: TRBD2
v_gene: TRBV6-6
abundance: .
j_gene: TRBJ2-7
CDR3nt: TGTGCCAGCACCCCGGGGGGGGCGCGGATCACCTACGAGCAGTACTTC
CDR3aa: CASTPGGARITYEQYF

d_gene: .
v_gene: TRBV5-8
abundance: .
j_gene: TRBJ2-5
CDR3nt: TGTGCCAGCAGTCGAGAGGGGCGGGAGACCCAGTACTTC
CDR3aa: CASSREGRETQYF

d_gene: TRBD2
v_gene: TRBV7-9
abundance: .
j_gene: TRBJ2-3
CDR3nt: TGTGCCAGCACCACTAGCGGGAGGGCCACAGATACGCAGTATTTT
CDR3aa: CASTTSGRATDTQYF

d_gene: TRBD1
v_gene: TRBV7-2
abundance: .
j_gene: TRBJ2-7
CDR3nt: TGTGCCAGCAGCCCGCGACAGGGGGGCTACGAGCAGTACTTC
CDR3aa: CASSPRQGGYEQYF